Listed below are T cell receptor beta chains from one sample, sequenced in a study of blood T cell repertoires in COVID-19. Here immunoSEQ multiplex PCR was the method, and the copy in TCRdb shows in-frame clones only, minus some. The sample lists just over 150,000 clones, 80% to 90% occurring once. Sequenced material: peripheral blood. Every receptor here comes from a woman in her 70s with acute or convalescent COVID-19. The CDR3 runs from the conserved cysteine through the conserved F or W. D genes are given only for firm matches. A row's size may be missing; if present it is once, few, many or a size class.

once	TRBV19	TRBJ1-2	.	CASHSTGRSTAF	TGTGCCAGCCATTCGACAGGCCGTAGTACTGCCTTC
.	TRBV30	TRBJ1-4	TRBD1	CAWSKTGVASEKLFF	TGTGCCTGGAGTAAGACAGGGGTGGCCTCGGAAAAACTGTTTTTT
.	TRBV10-3	TRBJ1-2	.	CAIRDPGDYGYTF	TGTGCCATCAGGGACCCGGGAGACTATGGCTACACCTTC
.	TRBV14	TRBJ1-2	.	CASSLSRSGYTF	TGTGCCAGCAGCCTTAGCCGGAGTGGCTACACCTTC
few	TRBV6-5	TRBJ1-2	TRBD1	CASSYSGTGRYGYTF	TGTGCCAGCAGTTACTCCGGGACAGGGCGGTATGGCTACACCTTC
.	TRBV7-9	TRBJ1-5	TRBD1	CASSPGTVSNQPQHF	TGTGCCAGCAGCCCCGGGACAGTATCAAATCAGCCCCAGCATTTT
.	TRBV2	TRBJ1-4	.	CASSVTGEKLFF	TGTGCCAGCAGTGTGACCGGGGAAAAACTGTTTTTT
once	TRBV3-1/TRBV3-2	TRBJ2-2	.	CASSQGRRARGNTGELFF	TGTGCCAGCAGCCAAGGCCGCCGGGCCCGGGGAAACACCGGGGAGCTGTTTTTT
once	TRBV6-1	TRBJ1-2	.	CASSEFSAGSYGYTF	TGTGCCAGCAGTGAATTTTCGGCGGGCAGCTATGGCTACACCTTC
.	TRBV27	TRBJ2-4	TRBD1	CASTPGDRAGGIQYF	TGTGCCAGCACCCCCGGGGACAGGGCTGGGGGCATTCAGTACTTC
.	TRBV6-5	TRBJ1-6	TRBD1	CASSYSGQGRNSPLHF	TGTGCCAGCAGTTACTCAGGACAGGGTCGGAATTCACCCCTCCACTTT
once	TRBV4-2	TRBJ1-4	TRBD1	CASSPGQGTTNEKLFF	TGTGCCAGCAGCCCGGGACAGGGAACAACTAATGAAAAACTGTTTTTT
.	TRBV7-9	TRBJ1-2	TRBD1	CASSFQTGTGNYGYTF	TGTGCCAGCAGCTTCCAGACCGGGACAGGGAACTATGGCTACACCTTC
.	TRBV18	TRBJ2-3	TRBD2	CASSPGRADTQYF	TGTGCCAGCTCACCAGGGAGGGCGGATACGCAGTATTTT
.	TRBV6-6	TRBJ1-6	TRBD1	CASSGQVSSYNSPLHF	TGTGCCAGCAGTGGACAGGTCAGCTCCTATAATTCACCCCTCCACTTT
once	TRBV2	TRBJ1-2	TRBD1	CASSGDRVNYGYTF	TGTGCCAGCAGTGGGGACAGAGTAAACTATGGCTACACCTTC
.	TRBV4-1	TRBJ1-2	TRBD1	CASSQDSGGAYGYTF	TGCGCCAGCAGCCAAGATTCAGGGGGCGCCTATGGCTACACCTTC
.	TRBV6-2/TRBV6-3	TRBJ2-3	.	CASSYGRVHTDTQYF	TGTGCCAGCAGTTACGGGAGAGTTCACACAGATACGCAGTATTTT
.	TRBV6-5	TRBJ2-2	.	CASTESRLTGELFF	TGTGCCAGCACCGAATCGCGGTTAACCGGGGAGCTGTTTTTT
.	TRBV7-3	TRBJ2-3	.	CASSLLPGTDTQYF	TGTGCCAGCAGCTTATTACCGGGCACAGATACGCAGTATTTT
.	TRBV6-5	TRBJ1-5	.	CASSLGLPTNQPQHF	TGTGCCAGCAGTCTTGGACTCCCAACAAATCAGCCCCAGCATTTT
once	TRBV4-1	TRBJ1-2	.	CASSARRDTYGYTF	TGCGCCAGCAGTGCGCGCCGGGACACCTATGGCTACACCTTC
.	TRBV4-2	TRBJ2-7	.	CASSQGQGSSYEQYF	TGTGCCAGCAGCCAAGGCCAGGGGAGCTCCTACGAGCAGTACTTC
once	TRBV7-2	TRBJ1-5	TRBD1	CASSSGTGNQPQHF	TGTGCCAGCAGCTCCGGGACAGGGAATCAGCCCCAGCATTTT
few	TRBV6-2/TRBV6-3	TRBJ1-6	.	CASSQTEKPLGSPLHF	TGTGCCAGCAGTCAGACAGAGAAACCTCTCGGTTCACCCCTCCACTTT
.	TRBV7-2	TRBJ2-1	TRBD2	CASSLVGSGGREQFF	TGTGCCAGCAGCTTAGTTGGTAGCGGGGGACGTGAGCAGTTCTTC
.	TRBV7-6	TRBJ1-2	.	CASSLSATGFSGYTF	TGTGCCAGCAGCTTATCCGCGACAGGCTTCTCAGGCTACACCTTC
.	TRBV6-2/TRBV6-3	TRBJ2-7	.	CASSYGSGYEQYF	TGTGCCAGCAGTTACGGGTCAGGATACGAGCAGTACTTC
.	TRBV12-3/TRBV12-4	TRBJ2-3	TRBD2	CASRTTGTREYF	TGTGCCAGCAGGACTACCGGGACTAGAGAGTATTTT
once	TRBV19	TRBJ2-5	TRBD1	CASSIAPTGGETQYF	TGTGCCAGTAGTATAGCGCCGACAGGGGGAGAGACCCAGTACTTC
once	TRBV9	TRBJ2-3	.	CASSFSADKTDTQYF	TGTGCCAGCAGTTTTTCGGCGGATAAAACAGATACGCAGTATTTT
.	TRBV7-9	TRBJ1-2	.	CASREGQSYGYTF	TGTGCCAGCAGAGAGGGACAAAGCTATGGCTACACCTTC
.	TRBV2	TRBJ1-2	TRBD1	CASRSTRDSIFNYGYTF	TGTGCCAGCAGGTCAACCCGGGACAGCATATTTAACTATGGCTACACCTTC
.	TRBV2	TRBJ1-1	.	CASREGWNTEAFF	TGTGCCAGCAGGGAGGGATGGAACACTGAAGCTTTCTTT
.	TRBV19	TRBJ1-1	.	CASSIEESTEAFF	TGTGCCAGTAGTATAGAGGAGAGCACTGAAGCTTTCTTT
.	TRBV7-2	TRBJ2-2	TRBD1	CASSLRTGGNTGELFF	TGTGCCAGCAGCTTACGGACAGGGGGTAACACCGGGGAGCTGTTTTTT
few	TRBV3-1/TRBV3-2	TRBJ2-7	TRBD2	CASSLRMGGWYEQYF	TGTGCCAGCAGCCTAAGAATGGGGGGGTGGTACGAGCAGTACTTC
.	TRBV30	TRBJ2-7	TRBD2	CAWSVRGGPDYEQYF	TGTGCCTGGAGTGTCCGGGGGGGCCCTGACTACGAGCAGTACTTC
.	TRBV9	TRBJ2-5	.	CASSAVTGSQETQYF	TGTGCCAGCAGCGCAGTCACAGGTTCCCAAGAGACCCAGTACTTC
.	TRBV4-1	TRBJ1-6	TRBD1	CASSDRVLSYNSPLHF	TGCGCCAGTTCCGACAGGGTGTTATCCTATAATTCACCCCTCCACTTT
.	TRBV19	TRBJ2-3	.	CASSPRGGASTDTQYF	TGTGCCAGTAGCCCAAGGGGGGGTGCTAGCACAGATACGCAGTATTTT
.	TRBV25-1	TRBJ2-2	TRBD2	CASSDGGGAFTGELFF	TGTGCCAGCAGTGATGGCGGGGGGGCCTTTACCGGGGAGCTGTTTTTT
.	TRBV5-5	TRBJ1-4	.	CASSPRQELNEKLFF	TGTGCCAGCAGCCCCCGACAGGAATTGAATGAAAAACTGTTTTTT
once	TRBV5-1	TRBJ1-2	.	CASSLAGVDGYTF	TGCGCCAGCAGCTTGGCGGGGGTGGATGGCTACACCTTC
.	TRBV3-1/TRBV3-2	TRBJ1-3	.	CASSQVGGVGGNTIYF	TGTGCCAGCAGCCAAGTTGGCGGCGTGGGTGGAAACACCATATATTTT
.	TRBV4-3	TRBJ1-4	.	CASSQDGQPEKGELFF	TGCGCCAGCAGCCAAGATGGGCAGCCTGAAAAGGGGGAACTGTTTTTT
.	TRBV7-2	TRBJ1-5	.	CASSPGGLGNQPQHF	TGTGCCAGCAGCCCCGGGGGTTTAGGAAATCAGCCCCAGCATTTT
.	TRBV7-9	TRBJ1-2	.	CASVPLNYGYTF	TGTGCCAGCGTTCCGTTAAACTATGGCTACACCTTC
.	TRBV7-3	TRBJ1-1	.	CASSPEMYRVNTEAFF	TGTGCCAGCAGCCCAGAGATGTACCGGGTGAACACTGAAGCTTTCTTT
.	TRBV7-2	TRBJ2-6	.	CASSPGGWRGPTGANVLTF	TGTGCCAGCAGCCCCGGGGGATGGAGGGGCCCTACTGGGGCCAACGTCCTGACTTTC
.	TRBV5-1	TRBJ1-6	.	CASSAGRDGWSSPLHF	TGCGCCAGCAGCGCCGGGAGGGACGGATGGAGTTCACCCCTCCACTTT
.	TRBV7-2	TRBJ1-5	.	CASSPGTPVPQHF	TGTGCCAGCAGCCCCGGGACACCTGTTCCCCAGCATTTT
once	TRBV28	TRBJ1-5	.	CASSPGVNQPQHF	TGTGCCAGCAGCCCAGGGGTCAATCAGCCCCAGCATTTT
.	TRBV4-3	TRBJ2-2	.	CASSQGLGLRTGELFF	TGCGCCAGCAGCCAAGGCCTGGGACTCCGGACCGGGGAGCTGTTTTTT
.	TRBV7-9	TRBJ1-2	.	CASSYGPGSAGYTF	TGTGCCAGCAGCTATGGTCCAGGGTCGGCTGGCTACACCTTC
.	TRBV18	TRBJ1-1	TRBD1	CASSSLPTSGGTEAFF	TGTGCCAGCTCATCACTGCCAACTTCAGGGGGCACTGAAGCTTTCTTT
.	TRBV5-1	TRBJ1-5	.	CARTARSRGYNQPQHF	TGCGCCAGGACGGCCAGGTCCAGGGGATACAATCAGCCCCAGCATTTT
.	TRBV5-8	TRBJ2-1	TRBD2	CASSLGLAGGLLTYNEQFF	TGTGCCAGCAGCTTGGGACTAGCGGGGGGGCTACTCACCTACAATGAGCAGTTCTTC